One and the same sample provided the 28 T cell receptor beta chains below, sequenced in a study of blood T cell repertoires in COVID-19. Measured with immunoSEQ multiplex PCR; TCRdb has only the in-frame clones, and not every one. The sample yields about 140,000 clones, about 84% seen once. Sequenced material: peripheral blood. The receptors here all came from a woman aged 80 or over in a cohort sampled during active or convalescent COVID-19.

The chain uses TRBV3-1 (or the pseudogene TRBV3-2) and TRBJ2-1; D ambiguous. This CDR3 is 14 amino acids long. V gave up 4 bases and J gave up 5 bases, with 12 bases separating them. Per germline, CDR1 LGHDT and CDR2 YNNKEL (reference sequence). The CDR3 loop reads CASSPRTPNNEQFF. Here the CDR3 DNA reads TGTGCCAGCAGCCCCCGAACTCCCAACAATGAGCAGTTCTTC.

This clone was recorded only once. In DNA, the CDR3 is TGCGCCAGCAGCCAAGGAACAGGGGCGTATGAAAAACTGTTTTTT. The encoded protein is CASSQGTGAYEKLFF. The chain is built from TRBV5-1 and TRBJ1-4; 7 bases agree with TRBD1. CDR1 and CDR2 (germline): SGHRS, YFSETQ. The junction had 9 bases not matched to a gene; V was cut back by 4 bases and J by 6 bases. CDR3 length: 15 amino acids.

V usage is TRBV18 and J usage is TRBJ1-6, with TRBD1 identical over 10 bases. J gave up 6 bases and V 6 bases, and 5 bases lay outside the gene matches. The CDR3 contains 15 residues. Germline CDR1 is KGHSH and CDR2 is LQKENI. CDR3 nucleotides: TGTGCCAGCTCGCCCGGGACAGGGGTTAATTCACCCCTCCACTTT. Residues: CASSPGTGVNSPLHF.

The chain uses TRBV27 and TRBJ2-7, with 12 bases lining up with TRBD1. CDR3 length equals 19 residues. Trimming at V came to 5 bases and at J to 4 bases, leaving 18 bases not matched to a gene. The germline V gene has CDR1 MNHEY and CDR2 SMNVEV (reference sequence). The CDR3 region is CASSTLPGQGALGWYEQYF. In nucleotides, the CDR3 is TGTGCCAGCAGTACACTACCGGGACAGGGGGCGCTCGGTTGGTACGAGCAGTACTTC.

The rearrangement joins TRBV9 to TRBJ1-4; 7 bases line up with TRBD1. The trim removed 0 bases at V and 4 bases at J, leaving 3 bases unmatched. The germline V gene encodes CDR1 SGDLS and CDR2 YYNGEE. The CDR3 runs to 15 residues. CDR3 in DNA: TGTGCCAGCAGCGTAGATACAGGGGATAATGAAAAACTGTTTTTT. Encoded protein: CASSVDTGDNEKLFF.

This rearrangement joins TRBV7-3 to TRBJ1-1; D perhaps matches TRBD1 (5 bases). Germline-derived CDR1 and CDR2 are SGHTA and FQGTGA. CDR3 size: 17 residues. V lost 0 bases and J lost 4, with 18 bases in between. CDR3 amino acids: CASSLTGSSAGGTEAFF. Here the CDR3 DNA reads TGTGCCAGCAGCTTAACCGGAAGCTCGGCGGGGGGCACTGAAGCTTTCTTT.

The rearrangement joins TRBV18 to TRBJ1-1; D is perhaps TRBD1 (6 bases). Between the trimmed V and J ends, which lost 4 bases and 0 bases, there was a span of 12 bases. The V gene's germline CDR1 is KGHSH and CDR2 LQKENI. The CDR3 totals 15 residues. In nucleotides, the CDR3 is TGTGCCAGCTCACTAGGACAGCTTATGAACACTGAAGCTTTCTTT. Its protein is CASSLGQLMNTEAFF.

V gene TRBV5-1 combines with J gene TRBJ2-7; D uncertain. CDR3 length equals 14 residues. Per the germline V gene, CDR1 is SGHRS and CDR2 is YFSETQ. V was trimmed by 6 bases and J by 1 base, leaving 14 bases between them. This chain's CDR3 is CASKSHQTSYEQYF. The CDR3 DNA is TGCGCCAGCAAGAGCCACCAAACTTCCTACGAGCAGTACTTC.

The V call is TRBV7-9, the J call TRBJ2-7; D perhaps matches TRBD1 (6 bases). Germline V gene lookup returns CDR1 SEHNR and CDR2 FQNEAQ (reference sequence). V was trimmed by 1 base and J by 1 base, leaving 14 bases between them. This CDR3 region has 16 residues. CDR3 bases: TGTGCCAGCAGCTTAGGTGTGGGGACATCTTCCTACGAGCAGTACTTC. This sequence encodes CASSLGVGTSSYEQYF.

The genes are TRBV2 and TRBJ1-2, with unresolved D. Trimming stripped 5 bases from V and 4 bases from J, with 20 bases between. Per germline, CDR1 SNHLY and CDR2 FYNNEI. CDR3 length equals 16 residues. The CDR3 sequence: CASSPSPLATLYGYTF. The DNA for the CDR3 is TGTGCCAGCAGTCCCTCCCCGCTCGCTACTCTCTATGGCTACACCTTC.

This clone was seen more than once but under ten times. The chain is built from TRBV27 and TRBJ1-6; weak D call: TRBD1 (6 bases). CDR1 and CDR2 from the germline V gene are MNHEY and SMNVEV (reference sequence). CDR3 length: 15 amino acids. V was pared by 3 bases and J by 5 bases, with 11 bases between. The CDR3 nucleotides read TGTGCCAGCAGTTTGGTGGGACACGATAATTCACCCCTCCACTTT. It yields the protein CASSLVGHDNSPLHF.

This chain links TRBV19 with TRBJ1-6, with 7 nucleotides matching TRBD1. From germline, CDR1 is LNHDA and CDR2 SQIVND (reference sequence). The J segment lost 3 bases and the V segment lost 6 bases, leaving 8 bases of the junction unmatched. The CDR3 totals 16 residues. This CDR3 reads CASSRTGSNYNSPLHF. For the CDR3, the DNA is TGTGCCAGTAGCAGGACAGGTTCGAACTATAATTCACCCCTCCACTTT.

To note about this clone: Other nucleotide sequences from this sample produce the same CDR3. V usage is TRBV6-2 or TRBV6-3 and J usage is TRBJ2-3, with D hard to call. V lost 3 bases to trimming and J lost 2 bases, with 9 bases between them. The CDR3 length is 14 residues. Germline V CDR1 and CDR2: MNHEY, SVGEGT. CDR3 nucleotides: TGTGCCAGCAGTTATATCCTTTCCACAGATACGCAGTATTTT. Residues: CASSYILSTDTQYF.

The chain has TRBV19 and TRBJ2-1, with 8 nucleotides matching TRBD1. The germline CDR1 and CDR2 sequences are LNHDA and SQIVND (reference sequence). Trimming cost V 5 bases and J 4 bases; bases outside gene matches: 7. The CDR3 totals 15 residues. CDR3 nucleotide sequence: TGTGCCAGTAGTGACGGGACAGGCCCATACAATGAGCAGTTCTTC. Translation gives CASSDGTGPYNEQFF.

V and J are TRBV3-1 (or the pseudogene TRBV3-2) and TRBJ2-3, with D perhaps matching TRBD2 (7 bases). The germline V gene has CDR1 LGHDT and CDR2 YNNKEL (reference sequence). Trimming pared 1 base from V and 2 bases from J, leaving 10 bases between. CDR3 length: 15 amino acids. The CDR3 here is CASSQGGGHTDTQYF. Written as DNA, the CDR3 is TGTGCCAGCAGCCAAGGCGGGGGCCACACAGATACGCAGTATTTT.

This clone came up once. The chain uses TRBV7-6 and TRBJ1-2; 10 bases align to TRBD1. Germline V gene lookup returns CDR1 SGHVS and CDR2 FNYEAQ. The length of the CDR3 is 14 residues. The V and J ends lost 3 bases and 7 bases, in that order; junction bases with no gene match: 5. CDR3 nucleotide sequence: TGTGCCAGCAGCTTTGACAGGGGGCTGAGTGGCTACACCTTC. Protein product: CASSFDRGLSGYTF.

This clone is a singleton in its sample. The V and J genes are TRBV30 and TRBJ1-3; TRBD1 aligns across 12 bases. The CDR3 covers 17 residues. The germline V gene has CDR1 GTSNPN and CDR2 SVGIG (reference sequence). V was clipped by 0 bases and J by 4 bases; unmatched bases: 7. CDR3 DNA: TGTGCCTGGAGTGTAGGGACAGGGGGCGCGAGGGGAAACACCATATATTTT. Translating it yields CAWSVGTGGARGNTIYF. Full variable domain (outside the CDR3, taken from reference TRBV30 and TRBJ1-3): SQTIHQWPATLVQPVGSPLSLECTVEGTSNPNLYWYRQAAGRGLQLLFYSVGIGQISSEVPQNLSASRPQDRQFILSSKKLLLSDSGFYLCAWSVGTGGARGNTIYFGEGSWLTVV.

The chain recombines TRBV5-1 with TRBJ1-1, with 7 positions matching TRBD1. The germline V gene encodes CDR1 SGHRS and CDR2 YFSETQ. The CDR3 extends over 14 amino acids. The junction had 4 bases not matched to a gene; V was cut back by 0 bases and J by 5 bases. The CDR3 DNA reads TGCGCCAGCAGCTTGGGACAGGGCGGTACTGAAGCTTTCTTT. Protein: CASSLGQGGTEAFF.

The chain is built from TRBV6-5 and TRBJ1-2; D remains ambiguous. The V gene's germline CDR1 is MNHEY and CDR2 SVGAGI. The CDR3 loop spans 13 amino acids. V lost 1 base and J lost 3, with 6 bases in between. CDR3 sequence reads: CASSYLADYGYTF. The CDR3 DNA follows: TGTGCCAGCAGTTACTTGGCAGACTATGGCTACACCTTC.

CDR3 sequence: CASSLAPDNEQFF. The CDR3 DNA follows: TGCGCCAGCAGCCTAGCCCCGGACAATGAGCAGTTCTTC. V and J are TRBV4-1 and TRBJ2-1; D call uncertain. V gave up 4 bases and J gave up 5 bases, with 9 bases separating them. The CDR3 extends over 13 amino acids. From germline, CDR1 is MGHRA and CDR2 YSYEKL.

The V and J genes are TRBV4-2 and TRBJ2-1; D remains unclear. The CDR3 is 14 residues long. V dropped 4 bases and J dropped 4 bases, with 11 bases sitting between them. Germline V gene data show CDR1 as LGHNA and CDR2 as YNFKEQ. CDR3 sequence reads: CASSLSIDYNEQFF. The CDR3 DNA reads TGTGCCAGCAGCCTTAGTATTGATTACAATGAGCAGTTCTTC.

The chain joins TRBV7-2 to TRBJ2-7; D ambiguous. With 1 base removed from V and 3 bases from J, the gap between germline ends came to 10 bases. There are 14 residues in the CDR3. Germline-derived CDR1 and CDR2 are SGHTA and FQGNSA. The CDR3 nucleotides are TGTGCCAGCAGCTTAGTCGGTGAAATCTACGAGCAGTACGTC. Protein: CASSLVGEIYEQYV.

V is TRBV5-1 and J is TRBJ1-1; D may be TRBD1 (5 bases). The CDR3 is 14 residues long. V was cut by 0 bases and J by 6 bases, with 12 bases left in between. Germline CDR1 and CDR2: SGHRS and YFSETQ. CDR3 in amino acids: CASSLVQGGAEAFF. The DNA for the CDR3 is TGCGCCAGCAGCTTGGTCCAGGGTGGCGCTGAAGCTTTCTTT.

This clone has only a few counts. The chain combines TRBV5-5 with TRBJ2-7, with a possible D match to TRBD1 (5 bases). This CDR3 comprises 15 residues. V lost 1 base and J lost 2, with 13 bases in between. CDR1 is SGHKS and CDR2 is YYEKEE in the germline V gene (reference sequence). The CDR3 loop is CASSLSSGSPYEQYF. DNA for the CDR3: TGTGCCAGCAGCTTGAGCTCAGGGTCCCCCTACGAGCAGTACTTC.

The CDR3 here is CASSPDRAEKLFF. The CDR3 DNA reads TGTGCCAGCAGTCCGGACAGGGCTGAAAAACTGTTTTTT. The chain couples TRBV2 to TRBJ1-4, with 8 bases lining up with TRBD1. Unmatched junction bases numbered 3, after V lost 5 bases and J lost 7 bases. The germline V gene has CDR1 SNHLY and CDR2 FYNNEI. The CDR3 totals 13 residues.

The J gene is TRBJ1-1, the V gene TRBV27; TRBD1 aligns across 7 bases. CDR1 is MNHEY, CDR2 SMNVEV, per germline (reference sequence). The V segment lost 2 bases and the J segment 3 bases; nucleotides outside the gene matches: 3. CDR3 size: 14 residues. The CDR3 DNA reads TGTGCCAGCAGTTTAATCGACAGGGACACTGAAGCTTTCTTT. Encoded protein: CASSLIDRDTEAFF.

The chain is built from TRBV19 and TRBJ2-2; the D gene is possibly TRBD1 (5 bases). Germline-derived CDR1 and CDR2 are LNHDA and SQIVND (reference sequence). The CDR3 spans 17 residues. Trimming shortened V by 3 bases and J by 1 base, and 15 bases separated the two germline ends. The CDR3 spells CASSIRWGSMNTGELFF. CDR3 nucleotide sequence: TGTGCCAGTAGTATCAGATGGGGCTCGATGAACACCGGGGAGCTGTTTTTT.

This clone showed up just once. The V and J genes are TRBV4-1 and TRBJ1-1; TRBD1 agrees at 9 bases. Losses at the gene ends were 0 bases for V and 3 bases for J; bases not matched to a gene: 8. The CDR3 runs 17 residues. Germline loops: CDR1 MGHRA, CDR2 YSYEKL. The CDR3 DNA follows: TGCGCCAGCAGCCAAGATGGGACAGGGATTTTCGACACTGAAGCTTTCTTT. Encoded protein: CASSQDGTGIFDTEAFF.